This T cell receptor (beta chain) was captured in a study of blood T cell repertoires in COVID-19. On the study more broadly: Nucleic acid was either cDNA or gDNA, and it came from T cells, B-cell-depleted T cells, or PBMCs.

Authors' processing steps: The assay estimated nucleated cells by amplifying reference gene primers. The repertoire was sequenced with immunoSEQ multiplex PCR; TCRdb's copy has only in-frame clones and lacks some. The V and J calls and clone size are taken from that table; D and trimming were inferred from the DNA. Of about 190,000 clones in the sample, 65% to 85% were seen once. V lost 0 bases and J lost 2, with 11 bases in between. The CDR3 is 15 residues long. From germline, CDR1 is LGHNA and CDR2 YSLEER. In its sample, this clone was seen a few times. The chain recombines TRBV4-3 with TRBJ2-7; D may be TRBD2 (5 bases). Sequencing input: peripheral blood. This sequence originates from a young woman with acute or convalescent COVID-19. The CDR3 loop is CASSQEDSGTYEQYF. The CDR3 region has the DNA TGCGCCAGCAGCCAAGAAGACTCGGGAACCTACGAGCAGTACTTC.